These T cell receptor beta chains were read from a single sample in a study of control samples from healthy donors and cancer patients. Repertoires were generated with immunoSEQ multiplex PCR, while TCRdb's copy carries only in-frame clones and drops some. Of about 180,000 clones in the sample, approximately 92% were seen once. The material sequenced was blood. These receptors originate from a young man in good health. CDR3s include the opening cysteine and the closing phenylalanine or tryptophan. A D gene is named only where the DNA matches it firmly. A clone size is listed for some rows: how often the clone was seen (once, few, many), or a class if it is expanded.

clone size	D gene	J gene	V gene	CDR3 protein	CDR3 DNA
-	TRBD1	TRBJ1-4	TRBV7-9	CASSLGLMGQTNEKLFF	TGTGCCAGCAGCTTAGGGCTAATGGGACAGACTAATGAAAAACTGTTTTTT
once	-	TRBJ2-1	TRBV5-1	CASSGSSLPSYNEQFF	TGCGCCAGCAGCGGATCGTCTCTGCCCTCCTACAATGAGCAGTTCTTC
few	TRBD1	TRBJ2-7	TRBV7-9	CASSLGQGLSYEQYF	TGTGCCAGCAGCTTAGGACAGGGCCTCTCCTACGAGCAGTACTTC
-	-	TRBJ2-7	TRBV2	CASRFRGTTYEQYF	TGTGCCAGCAGGTTCCGGGGGACGACCTACGAGCAGTACTTC
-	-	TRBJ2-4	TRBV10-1	CASSEVGADSLAKNIQYF	TGCGCCAGCAGTGAAGTGGGGGCGGACTCTTTGGCCAAAAACATTCAGTACTTC
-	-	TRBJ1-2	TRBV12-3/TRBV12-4	CASSPRGLDGYTF	TGTGCCAGCAGCCCCCGGGGGTTGGATGGCTACACCTTC
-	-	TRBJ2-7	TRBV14	CASSHRSEQYF	TGTGCCAGCAGCCACCGTAGCGAGCAGTACTTC
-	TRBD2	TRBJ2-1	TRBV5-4	CASSRRTSGGRNEQFF	TGTGCCAGCAGCCGACGGACTAGCGGGGGGCGAAATGAGCAGTTCTTC
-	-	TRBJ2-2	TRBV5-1	CASSLTVNTGELFF	TGCGCCAGCAGCTTAACAGTTAACACCGGGGAGCTGTTTTTT
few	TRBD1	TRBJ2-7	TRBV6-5	CASSYQYTGVYEQYF	TGTGCCAGCAGTTACCAATACACAGGGGTCTACGAGCAGTACTTC
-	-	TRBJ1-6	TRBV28	CASSFGTENNSPLHF	TGTGCCAGCAGTTTTGGGACGGAGAATAATTCACCCCTCCACTTT
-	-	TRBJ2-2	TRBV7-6	CASSLDLTGELFF	TGTGCCAGCAGCTTGGACTTAACCGGGGAGCTGTTTTTT
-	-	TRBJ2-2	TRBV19	CASSLLGSGTGELFF	TGTGCCAGTAGTCTGCTCGGTTCGGGCACCGGGGAGCTGTTTTTT
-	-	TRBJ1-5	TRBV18	CASSPNGNQPQHF	TGTGCCAGCTCACCGAATGGCAATCAGCCCCAGCATTTT
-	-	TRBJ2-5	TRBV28	CASRVGSQETQYF	TGTGCCAGCAGGGTCGGGAGTCAAGAGACCCAGTACTTC
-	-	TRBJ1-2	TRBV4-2	CASSPEAEATVGGYTF	TGTGCCAGCAGCCCCGAAGCGGAGGCCACGGTGGGAGGCTACACCTTC
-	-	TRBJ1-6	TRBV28	CASSSLHLNNSPLHF	TGTGCCAGCAGTTCGTTACACCTAAATAATTCACCCCTCCACTTT
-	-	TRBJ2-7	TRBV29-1	CSVELSAYEQYF	TGCAGCGTTGAATTGAGTGCCTACGAGCAGTACTTC
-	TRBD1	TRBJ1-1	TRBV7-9	CASSSTGGRTEAFF	TGTGCCAGCAGCTCGACAGGGGGCAGGACTGAAGCTTTCTTT
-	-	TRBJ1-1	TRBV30	CAWAVNNAEAFF	TGTGCCTGGGCGGTTAATAACGCTGAAGCTTTCTTT
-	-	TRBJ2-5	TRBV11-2	CASSQGNQETQYF	TGTGCCAGCAGTCAAGGGAATCAAGAGACCCAGTACTTC
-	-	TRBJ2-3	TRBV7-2	CASSSAGGDTQYF	TGTGCCAGCAGCTCCGCAGGGGGGGATACGCAGTATTTT
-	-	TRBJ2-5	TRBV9	CASSPGITGQETQYF	TGTGCCAGCAGCCCCGGGATAACGGGTCAAGAGACCCAGTACTTC
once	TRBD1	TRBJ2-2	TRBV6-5	CASRRQGRNTGELFF	TGTGCCAGCAGGCGACAGGGGCGAAACACCGGGGAGCTGTTTTTT
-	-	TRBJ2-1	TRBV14	CASSNWGYNEQFF	TGTGCCAGCAGCAATTGGGGTTACAATGAGCAGTTCTTC
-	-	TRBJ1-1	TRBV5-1	CASMRTARDTEAFF	TGCGCCAGCATGAGGACAGCCAGGGACACTGAAGCTTTCTTT
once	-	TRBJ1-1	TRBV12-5	CASGLVLGARTEAFF	TGTGCTAGTGGTTTGGTCTTGGGGGCCAGGACTGAAGCTTTCTTT
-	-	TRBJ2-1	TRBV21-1	CASSRGRGKYNEQFF	TGTGCCAGCAGCCGGGGGCGGGGGAAATACAATGAGCAGTTCTTC
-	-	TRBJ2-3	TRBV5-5	CASSFDGSTDTQYF	TGTGCCAGCAGCTTCGACGGTAGCACAGATACGCAGTATTTT
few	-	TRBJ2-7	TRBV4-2	CASSQVIEGSYEQYF	TGTGCCAGCAGCCAAGTCATCGAGGGAAGCTACGAGCAGTACTTC
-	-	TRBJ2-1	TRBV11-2	CASRSGSPYNEQFF	TGTGCCAGCAGGTCAGGGTCCCCCTACAATGAGCAGTTCTTC
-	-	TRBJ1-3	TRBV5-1	CASSTGGSGNTIYF	TGCGCCAGCAGTACGGGAGGCTCTGGAAACACCATATATTTT
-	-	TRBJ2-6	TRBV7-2	CASSLFGTGANVLTF	TGTGCCAGCAGCTTGTTTGGGACTGGGGCCAACGTCCTGACTTTC
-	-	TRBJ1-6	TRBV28	CASSLGPGLNSPLHF	TGTGCCAGCAGTTTAGGGCCGGGGCTCAATTCACCCCTCCACTTT
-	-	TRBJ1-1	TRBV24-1	CATSGGRGSAEAFF	TGTGCCACCAGTGGTGGCAGGGGAAGCGCTGAAGCTTTCTTT
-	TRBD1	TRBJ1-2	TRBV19	CASSTRDRLNYGYTF	TGTGCCAGTAGTACACGGGACAGGCTTAACTATGGCTACACCTTC
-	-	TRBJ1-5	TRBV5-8	CASSHRVDSNQPQHF	TGTGCCAGCAGCCACAGGGTCGATAGCAATCAGCCCCAGCATTTT
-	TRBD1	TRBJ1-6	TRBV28	CASSPHPGTGGVRSPLHF	TGTGCCAGCAGTCCCCACCCCGGGACAGGGGGAGTGAGGTCACCCCTCCACTTT